These 24 T cell receptor beta chains were all obtained from the same sample, sequenced in a study of CXCR3-negative and CXCR3-positive naive CD8 T cells. Via 5' RACE with UMI labels, TRB cDNA libraries were prepared. TCRdb reprocessed the 5' RACE reads and keeps a single row for each CDR3 protein, giving no DNA. This listing includes over 70,000 distinct CDR3 sequences. The sample consisted of naive CXCR3- CD8+ T cells from blood. Stated subset: CD45RO-CCR7+CD27+CD95- naive CD8+ T cells lacking CXCR3 (TNR3-). These receptors were obtained from a human donor in good health. Some clones in this sample may be carry-over from other donors' samples.

The J gene is TRBJ2-5, the V gene TRBV9; TCRdb reports TRBD2, a call that lacks DNA to check it against. Germline-derived CDR1 and CDR2 are SGDLS and YYNGEE. The CDR3 is made up of 14 amino acids. The CDR3 reads CASSVASGQETQYF.

This sequence joins TRBV7-8 and TRBJ2-2; TCRdb returns TRBD1, unconfirmable since there is no DNA. Germline V CDR1 and CDR2: SGHVS, FQNEAQ. CDR3 size: 17 residues. CDR3 sequence: CASSLGRQGIASGELFF.

V usage is TRBV19 and J usage is TRBJ2-1; TCRdb outputs TRBD2, but without DNA this stays unchecked. The CDR3 extends over 17 amino acids. CDR1 LNHDA and CDR2 SQIVND come from the germline V gene (reference sequence). CDR3 residues: CASSIRLAGVSYNEQFF.

V usage is TRBV28 and J usage is TRBJ2-7; TCRdb reports TRBD1, a call that lacks DNA to check it against. This CDR3 spans 14 amino acids. The germline CDR1 and CDR2 sequences are MDHEN and SYDVKM. CDR3: CASTSGRRVYEQYF.

The V gene is TRBV29-1, the J gene TRBJ1-2. Germline lookup yields CDR1 SQVTM and CDR2 ANQGSEA. This CDR3 comprises 11 residues. The CDR3: CSVEADGGYTF.

This chain connects TRBV5-1 to TRBJ1-4. Germline V gives CDR1 SGHRS, CDR2 YFSETQ. The length of the CDR3 is 15 residues. CDR3 protein: CASREEVATNEKLFF.

V and J are TRBV5-1 and TRBJ2-7. Per the germline V gene, CDR1 is SGHRS and CDR2 is YFSETQ. The CDR3 is 13 residues long. The CDR3 loop is CASSVTSDYEQYF.

The CDR3 reads CATSRVGSGAQFF. The chain links TRBV15 to TRBJ2-1; the D gene TCRdb calls, TRBD2, cannot be checked with no DNA. This CDR3 has 13 amino acids. The V gene's germline CDR1 is LNHNV and CDR2 YYDKDF (reference sequence).

The chain recombines TRBV6-6 with TRBJ2-3. The CDR3 length is 13 residues. Germline loops: CDR1 MNHNY, CDR2 SVGAGI (reference sequence). The CDR3 reads CASSYVGPDTQYF.

CDR3: CASSYRGRGNQPQHF. This chain uses TRBV19 with TRBJ1-5; as DNA is missing, the TRBD1 call by TCRdb cannot be tested. This CDR3 has 15 amino acids. Germline assignment: CDR1 LNHDA and CDR2 SQIVND (reference sequence).

V gene TRBV19 combines with J gene TRBJ2-7; the D call from TCRdb, TRBD1, cannot be confirmed without DNA. The CDR3 has 11 residues. In germline, CDR1 is LNHDA, CDR2 SQIVND (reference sequence). The CDR3: CACGGADEQYF.

The gene calls are TRBV12-3 or TRBV12-4 and TRBJ2-7; the D gene TCRdb calls, TRBD2, cannot be checked with no DNA. The CDR3 runs to 13 residues. CDR3: CASSAMRGHEQYF.

The rearrangement joins TRBV19 to TRBJ2-1. Germline assignment: CDR1 LNHDA and CDR2 SQIVND (reference sequence). This CDR3 spans 15 amino acids. CDR3 loop: CASSITHDGGNEQFF.

This chain connects TRBV14 to TRBJ2-1; with no DNA, the TCRdb D assignment of TRBD1 cannot be verified. The CDR3 contains 17 residues. Germline CDR1 reads SGHDN; CDR2 reads FVKESK. The CDR3 loop is CASSHPWGASSYNEQFF. The whole variable domain, filled in from reference TRBV14 and TRBJ2-1, reads EAGVTQFPSHSVIEKGQTVTLRCDPISGHDNLYWYRRVMGKEIKFLLHFVKESKQDESGMPNNRFLAERTGGTYSTLKVQPAELEDSGVYFCASSHPWGASSYNEQFFGPGTRLTVL.

The chain combines TRBV4-1 with TRBJ2-7. CDR1 and CDR2 (germline): MGHRA, YSYEKL. The CDR3 loop spans 12 amino acids. CDR3: CASSQASHEQYF.

The chain employs TRBV5-1 and TRBJ2-3; TCRdb returns TRBD2, unconfirmable since there is no DNA. Germline CDR1 is SGHRS and CDR2 is YFSETQ. The CDR3 is made up of 16 amino acids. This chain's CDR3 is CASSSEGTWVTDTQYF.

The CDR3 is CASSYPGLAGSVASYEQYF. The rearrangement joins TRBV6-6 to TRBJ2-7; TCRdb indicates TRBD2, and absent DNA this call remains unverified. The CDR3 length is 19 residues. Germline V CDR1 and CDR2: MNHNY, SVGAGI (reference sequence).

This chain joins TRBV5-1 and TRBJ1-1. Germline V gene lookup returns CDR1 SGHRS and CDR2 YFSETQ. The CDR3 has 14 amino acids. The CDR3 loop reads CASSLYGEWTEAFF.

The chain recombines TRBV29-1 with TRBJ1-1; lacking DNA, the TRBD1 call made by TCRdb goes unchecked. The length of the CDR3 is 13 residues. Looked up from germline, CDR1 is SQVTM and CDR2 is ANQGSEA. This CDR3 reads CSLETGLNTEAFF.

The V call is TRBV7-3, the J call TRBJ2-2. Germline CDR1 and CDR2: SGHTA and FQGTGA. This CDR3 comprises 14 residues. The CDR3 protein is CASSFAGNTGELFF.

The chain carries TRBV7-3 and TRBJ2-3. Germline lookup yields CDR1 SGHTA and CDR2 FQGTGA. The CDR3 has 14 amino acids. CDR3 protein: CASSLGVSTDTQYF.

The J gene is TRBJ1-1, the V gene TRBV12-5. The CDR3 length is 13 residues. Germline loops: CDR1 LGHNT, CDR2 FRNRAP. The CDR3: CASGLVYNTEAFF.

The V gene is TRBV28, the J gene TRBJ2-5; TCRdb lists TRBD2, though no DNA is available to test this call. The CDR3 contains 16 residues. In germline, CDR1 is MDHEN, CDR2 SYDVKM. This CDR3 is CASSLGPAGEQETQYF.

The chain has TRBV20-1 and TRBJ2-1; lacking DNA, the TRBD2 call made by TCRdb goes unchecked. The germline V gene has CDR1 DFQATT and CDR2 SNEGSKA (reference sequence). The CDR3 runs 16 residues. CDR3 in amino acids: CSKIQLGGQAYNEQFF.